This record concerns one TCR beta chain sequence. This entry comes from a study of blood T cell repertoires in COVID-19. Germline assignment: CDR1 SGHRS and CDR2 YFSETQ. The CDR3 has 15 amino acids. The trim removed 0 bases at V and 4 bases at J, leaving 2 bases unmatched. Per the authors' pipeline: Amplification from reference gene primers served as the basis for estimated nucleated cell counts. The table came from immunoSEQ multiplex PCR; TCRdb's copy has only in-frame clones and leaves some out. D and trimming come from the DNA, and the V and J calls and clone size come from that table. Of approximately 270,000 clones in the sample, 85% to 90% were seen once.

This TCR was sampled from a woman aged 60 to 75 who had recovered from COVID-19. The specimen was PBMCs or T cells enriched from blood (not recorded which). The V gene is TRBV5-1, the J gene TRBJ2-3; TRBD2 matches at 10 bases. The CDR3 spells CASSLASGGADTQYF. The DNA of the CDR3 is TGCGCCAGCAGCTTGGCTAGCGGGGGAGCAGATACGCAGTATTTT.